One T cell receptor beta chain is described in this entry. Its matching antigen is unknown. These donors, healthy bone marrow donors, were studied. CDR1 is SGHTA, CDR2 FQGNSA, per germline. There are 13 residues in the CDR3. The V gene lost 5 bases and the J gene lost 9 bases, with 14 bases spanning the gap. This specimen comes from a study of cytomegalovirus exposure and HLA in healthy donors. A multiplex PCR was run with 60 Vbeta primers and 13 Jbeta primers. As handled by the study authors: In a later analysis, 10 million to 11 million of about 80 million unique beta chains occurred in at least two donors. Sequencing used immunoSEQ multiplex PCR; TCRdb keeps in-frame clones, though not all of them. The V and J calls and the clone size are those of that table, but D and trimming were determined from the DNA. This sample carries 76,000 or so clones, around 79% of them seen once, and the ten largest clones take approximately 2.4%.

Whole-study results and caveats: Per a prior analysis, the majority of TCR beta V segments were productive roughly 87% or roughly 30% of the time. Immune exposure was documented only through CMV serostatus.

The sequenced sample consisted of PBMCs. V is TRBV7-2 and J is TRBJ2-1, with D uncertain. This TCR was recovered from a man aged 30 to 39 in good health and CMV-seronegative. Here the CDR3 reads CASSNAFSPEQFF. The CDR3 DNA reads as TGTGCCAGCAGCAATGCCTTTAGTCCTGAGCAGTTCTTC.